This TCR beta chain was observed in a study of T cells in Graves' hyperthyroidism and ophthalmopathy (dated by TCRdb to the late 2010s). About the study as a whole: Peripheral blood samples were taken at the time of initial diagnosis, prior to any treatment. To identify TCR V-J signatures that set the groups apart, the researchers used a discovery cohort of about a hundred patients, made up of 40 to 45 with Graves' ophthalmopathy and 57 with stable Graves' hyperthyroidism. Whether ophthalmopathy could be predicted prospectively was tested in an independent validation cohort made up of roughly 20 hyperthyroidism patients plus 17 patients who later progressed to ophthalmopathy. The 90 to 100 discovery patients were randomly divided into training and test sets at a 7:3 ratio. Thyroid tissue and blood T-cell repertoires from several Graves' hyperthyroidism patients were also compared in the study. Following sampling, methimazole starting at 30 mg daily was given to hyperthyroidism patients, and high-dose intravenous methylprednisolone was given to ophthalmopathy patients. The paper reports TCR Vbeta CDR3 sequencing of some 140 peripheral blood samples: approximately 41 ophthalmopathy, fewer than 80 hyperthyroidism and around 17 progressor patients. General conclusions and limits of the study: A model built on a 13 V-J signature distinguished ophthalmopathy from stable hyperthyroidism, reaching about 88% sensitivity and 81.08% specificity in cross-validation and 80%/75% in testing. In validation, the model predicted progression to ophthalmopathy a median of roughly six months before onset, with approximately 70% sensitivity and 72.22% specificity. Sample size was not statistically predetermined, and blinding of investigators to group allocation was not performed. Blood samples also contained most of the expanded thyroid clonotypes (frequency above 0.001), which suggests that blood repertoires may reflect thyroid immune responses.

The TCR beta CDR3 regions were amplified from the RNA transcripts. For the first round of RT-PCR on the TCR CDR3, the HTBI primer set was used together with the Qiagen OneStep RT-PCR kit. The libraries were constructed in a second round of multiplex PCR and then size-selected and purified. The libraries were sequenced on an Illumina HiSeq2000 using paired-end 100 bp reads. The authors' analysis ran thus. SOAPnuke was used to process the raw data, removing reads that contained adapters or uncalled bases, had a mean Phred below 15, or lacked an exact match to the constant primer or identifier. High-quality paired reads were merged with COPE v1.2.5, and unique nucleotide sequences were defined as clonotypes. MiTCR v1.1 was used to align the clonotypes against IMGT TRBV, TRBD and TRBJ reference segments. Analysis was restricted to V-J combinations with a frequency above 0.0001, which covered 99.2% of repertoires. A TCS score was defined as the ratio between F50 (clonal expansion) and ExV (chaos), using BLOSUM62-based TCRdist between CDR3 peptides within each V-J. Welch's t-statistics and random forest reduced around 550 V-J features to 13, which were used in a naive Bayes classifier (R e1071). TCRdb passed the public sequencing reads through fastp at Q25 and MiXCR, retaining productive beta sequences. Every entry covers one CDR3 protein and lists the most common genes and DNA from its rows. V and J calls and clone size were set by TCRdb, not the authors. In all, the sample holds more than 500,000 distinct CDR3 sequences, and roughly 17% of those were seen once. The top ten clones comprise around 4% of the sample.

Stable Graves' hyperthyroidism was defined as the absence of progression to ophthalmopathy over 18 months of follow-up. Hyperthyroidism patients were aged 18 to 65 years and newly diagnosed, with disease duration of less than 2 months. The study excluded patients with uncontrolled infections, other autoimmune diseases, pregnancy or lactation. Diagnoses were based on clinical symptoms, serum thyroxine and TRAb, thyroid ultrasound and orbital computed tomography. Ficoll-Paque density gradient centrifugation was used to isolate PBMCs from 9.5 to 10 ml of fresh peripheral blood. Trizol reagent was used to extract total RNA, and RNA quality was then checked on an Agilent 2100 Bioanalyzer. Via the germline V gene, CDR1 is MGHDK and CDR2 SYGVNS. Cut back by 3 bases and 4 bases, the V and J ends lie 12 bases apart. Taken from cysteine to phenylalanine, the CDR3 has 14 residues. Of the read, only the CDR3 DNA is kept; its 42 bases are in frame from base 1.

The sample holds a few counts of this clonotype. What this receptor recognizes is not known. No much larger clone is present one base from it, and per-base qualities are unavailable. The TCR originated in a woman between 25 and 40 years old with Graves' hyperthyroidism. The sequenced material came from blood. The V and J segments used are TRBV25-1 and TRBJ1-1; the D region possibly corresponds to TRBD1 (5 bases align). Read as DNA, the sequence is TGTGCCAGCAGTGATCCAGGGAGGGTCACTGAAGCTTTCTTT. Its product reads: CASSDPGRVTEAFF.